These 3 T cell receptor beta chains came from one sample sequenced in a study of T-cell reconstitution after alpha-beta-depleted transplantation in children. Preparation of the TCRbeta library used unique molecular identifiers. TCRdb used MiXCR to reprocess the PCR reads, holding one entry per CDR3 protein. The sample shows about 210,000 distinct CDR3 sequences, approximately 17% of them seen only once. The source material was PBMCs, mostly from graft donor cells, sampled 360 days after TCRalphabeta/CD19-depleted stem cell transplant. The receptors were gathered from a male patient aged 2 to 10 who had a stem cell transplant for acute lymphoblastic leukemia, so the T cells may come from the graft donor.

V is TRBV16 and J is TRBJ1-2; D gene ambiguous. V was pared by 4 bases and J by 8 bases, with 11 bases between. From germline, CDR1 is KGHSY and CDR2 FQNENV. The CDR3 length is 12 residues. Here the CDR3 reads CASSPRHLGYTF. The CDR3 DNA sequence: TGTGCCAGCAGCCCCCGGCACTTGGGCTACACCTTC.

This clonotype was recorded a few times. This sequence joins TRBV5-1 and TRBJ2-3; 13 nucleotides align to TRBD2. V lost 3 bases, J lost 6 bases, and 7 bases stayed unmatched. Per the germline V gene, CDR1 is SGHRS and CDR2 is YFSETQ. This CDR3 is 16 amino acids long. The CDR3 coding sequence is TGCGCCAGCAGCTCAACTAGCGGGAGGGCCCTTGATACGCAGTATTTT. This encodes CASSSTSGRALDTQYF.

The V and J genes are TRBV18 and TRBJ2-7, with D maybe TRBD1 (5 bases). CDR1 KGHSH and CDR2 LQKENI come from the germline V gene. Trimming took 1 base from V and 6 from J, leaving 10 bases between them. CDR3 length: 13 residues. The CDR3 DNA reads TGTGCCAGCTCACCACGGGAAACAGGCGAGCAGTACTTC. The encoded protein is CASSPRETGEQYF.